This T cell receptor (beta chain) stems from a study of blood T cell repertoires in COVID-19. This clone occurred once. This CDR3 comprises 14 residues. Trimming left V 4 bases short and J 1 base short, with 8 bases between. Germline CDR1 is MDHEN and CDR2 is SYDVKM. Some clones are missing from TCRdb's copy, which holds only in-frame ones; the method was immunoSEQ multiplex PCR. The sample records fewer than 250,000 clones, approximately 90% being singletons. The V call is TRBV28, the J call TRBJ2-1, with D possibly being TRBD1 (5 bases). Source material: peripheral blood. This TCR was recovered from a man in his 70s with acute or convalescent COVID-19. In nucleotides, the CDR3 is TGTGCCAGCAGTTCCCAGGGTTCCTACAATGAGCAGTTCTTC. Translation: CASSSQGSYNEQFF.